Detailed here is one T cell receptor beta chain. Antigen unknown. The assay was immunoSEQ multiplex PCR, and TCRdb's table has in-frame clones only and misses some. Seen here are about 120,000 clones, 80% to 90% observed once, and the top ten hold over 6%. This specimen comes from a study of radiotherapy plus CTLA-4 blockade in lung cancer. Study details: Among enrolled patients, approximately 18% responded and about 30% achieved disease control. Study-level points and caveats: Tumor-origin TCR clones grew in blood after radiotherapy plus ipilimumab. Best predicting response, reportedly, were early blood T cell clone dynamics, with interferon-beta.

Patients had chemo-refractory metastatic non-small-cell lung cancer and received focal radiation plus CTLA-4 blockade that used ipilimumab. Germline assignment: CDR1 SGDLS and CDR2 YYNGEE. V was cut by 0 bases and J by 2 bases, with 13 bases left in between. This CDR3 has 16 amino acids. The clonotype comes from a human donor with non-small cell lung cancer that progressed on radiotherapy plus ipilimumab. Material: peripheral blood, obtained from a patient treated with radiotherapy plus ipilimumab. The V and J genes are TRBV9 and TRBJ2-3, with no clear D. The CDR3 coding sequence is TGTGCCAGCAGCGTAGGGTCTAGTTTCCACACAGATACGCAGTATTTT. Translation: CASSVGSSFHTDTQYF.